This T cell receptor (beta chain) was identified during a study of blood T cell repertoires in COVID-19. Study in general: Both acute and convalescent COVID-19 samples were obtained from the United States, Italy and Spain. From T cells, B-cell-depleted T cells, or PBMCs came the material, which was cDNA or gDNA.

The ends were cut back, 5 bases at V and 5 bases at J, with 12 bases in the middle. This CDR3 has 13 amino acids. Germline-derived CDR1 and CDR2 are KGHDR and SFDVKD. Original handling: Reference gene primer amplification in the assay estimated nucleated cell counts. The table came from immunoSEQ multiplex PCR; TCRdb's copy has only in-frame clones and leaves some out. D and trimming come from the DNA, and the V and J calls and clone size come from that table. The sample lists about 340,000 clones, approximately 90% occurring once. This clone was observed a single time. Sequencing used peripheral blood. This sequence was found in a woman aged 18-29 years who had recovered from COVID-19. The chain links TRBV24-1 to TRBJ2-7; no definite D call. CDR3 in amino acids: CATSVGQANEQYV. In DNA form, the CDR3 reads TGTGCCACCAGTGTAGGCCAGGCGAACGAGCAGTACGTC.